This entry lists 5 T cell receptor beta chains sequenced from one sample in a study of T cells in narcolepsy listed by TCRdb under 2018. The method was the immunoSEQ multiplex PCR assay. TCRdb limited this immuneACCESS table to in-frame rearrangements with V and J called. A share of clones is missing; checked studies link under half to unresolved V genes, and the rest is unexplained. Counted in this sample were tens of thousands of clones; about four fifths of them appeared once. Over 0.9% of the sample lies in the top ten. Sample: CD45RA- memory CD4+ T cells from PBMCs. In the paper's terms, the cell subset or site label means: memory T cells sorted ex vivo from peripheral blood. The receptor source for this set is a human donor with narcolepsy.

As regards this clone: Other nucleotide sequences from this sample produce the same CDR3. The genes are TRBV7-2 and TRBJ1-6; D is unclear. The V and J ends lost 0 bases and 10 bases respectively, with 16 bases between them. This CDR3 spans 16 amino acids. Germline-derived CDR1 and CDR2 are SGHTA and FQGNSA. The chain's CDR3 is CASSLAVRALDSPLHF. CDR3 nucleotide sequence: TGTGCCAGCAGCTTAGCAGTAAGGGCGCTGGACTCACCCCTCCACTTT.

DNA for the CDR3: TGTGCCAGCTCACCAAGGGAGACCCAGTACTTC. Amino acid sequence: CASSPRETQYF. This sequence joins TRBV18 and TRBJ2-5; D is unclear. CDR1 and CDR2 (germline): KGHSH, LQKENI. This CDR3 spans 11 amino acids. V was shortened by 2 bases and J by 5 bases, with 3 bases between the two germline ends. Full variable domain (outside the CDR3, taken from reference TRBV18 and TRBJ2-5): NAGVMQNPRHLVRRRGQEARLRCSPMKGHSHVYWYRQLPEEGLKFMVYLQKENIIDESGMPKERFSAEFPKEGPSILRIQQVVRGDSAAYFCASSPRETQYFGPGTRLLVL.

CDR3 in DNA: TGTGCCAGCAGCTCCGCAGGACTAGCGGAATTTATCTCCTACGAGCAGTACTTC. As protein: CASSSAGLAEFISYEQYF. The chain links TRBV7-2 to TRBJ2-7; 10 positions agree with TRBD2. This CDR3 has 18 residues. CDR1 is SGHTA, CDR2 FQGNSA, per germline. V lost 4 bases and J lost 0; bases outside the gene matches: 12.

This chain links TRBV6-5 with TRBJ1-6; D is ambiguous. The V and J ends lost 2 bases and 7 bases respectively, with 12 bases between them. The CDR3 spans 15 residues. Looked up from germline, CDR1 is MNHEY and CDR2 is SVGAGI. As DNA, the CDR3 is TGTGCCAGCAGTTACGTCCTGGCGGGAAATTCACCCCTCCACTTT. Amino acids: CASSYVLAGNSPLHF.

The chain carries TRBV6-6 and TRBJ1-1; D not certain. Trimming removed 2 bases from V and 3 bases from J, with 4 bases in between. CDR1 and CDR2 from the germline V gene are MNHNY and SVGAGI (reference sequence). This CDR3 comprises 12 residues. CDR3 in amino acids: CASSYGDTEAFF. CDR3 sequence (DNA): TGTGCCAGCAGTTACGGGGACACTGAAGCTTTCTTT.